The 27 T cell receptor beta chains reported below all come from one sample, sequenced in a study of CD8 T cells in Susac syndrome. Reverse transcription of about 0.45 to 1 ug RNA was carried out with random hexamers. A single record per CDR3 protein comes from TCRdb applying MiXCR to the immunoSEQ multiplex PCR reads. The data hold some 140,000 distinct CDR3 sequences, with about 95% observed a single time. Specimen: CD8+ T cells from PBMCs. Receptors originate from a human donor with Susac syndrome.

The V gene is TRBV27, the J gene TRBJ2-1; the match to TRBD2 covers 11 bases. Germline CDR1 is MNHEY and CDR2 is SMNVEV (reference sequence). V lost 8 bases to trimming and J lost 10 bases; unmatched junction nucleotides: 13. The CDR3 is 15 residues long. CDR3 nucleotides: TGTGCCAGCGGAAGGGGGACTAGCGGCGGAGAGGAGCAGTTCTTC. It specifies CASGRGTSGGEEQFF.

This chain joins TRBV10-3 and TRBJ2-7; no firm D call. Germline-derived CDR1 and CDR2 are ENHRY and SYGVKD. The length of the CDR3 is 11 residues. The V gene lost 6 bases and the J gene lost 2 bases, with 5 bases spanning the gap. CDR3 region: CAISQTYEQYF. For the CDR3, the DNA is TGTGCCATCAGCCAGACCTACGAGCAGTACTTC.

The chain is built from TRBV19 and TRBJ2-1, with TRBD2 matching 11 bases. The V gene end was trimmed by 3 bases and the J gene end by 8 bases; junction bases not matched to a gene: 9. The CDR3 is 16 amino acids. In germline, CDR1 is LNHDA, CDR2 SQIVND (reference sequence). CDR3 sequence reads: CASSIRLAGGGDEQFF. The CDR3 region has the DNA TGTGCCAGTAGTATCCGTCTAGCGGGAGGCGGGGATGAGCAGTTCTTC.

The chain carries TRBV28 and TRBJ2-4, with 10 bases aligning to TRBD1. J lost 0 bases, V lost 6 bases, and 8 bases had no gene match. The germline CDR1 and CDR2 sequences are MDHEN and SYDVKM. The CDR3 covers 17 residues. The CDR3 DNA reads TGTGCCAGCAGCCGAAGGACAGGGGGTCTAGCCAAAAACATTCAGTACTTC. Protein: CASSRRTGGLAKNIQYF.

This clonotype was seen just once. The CDR3 bases are TGTGCTAGTGGTTTGAGGCCGACAGGGGATGAAGCTTTCTTT. Its protein product is CASGLRPTGDEAFF. The V and J genes are TRBV12-5 and TRBJ1-1, with 8 bases identical to TRBD1. The V gene's germline CDR1 is LGHNT and CDR2 FRNRAP. J was trimmed by 7 bases and V by 2 bases; bases with no gene match: 6. The CDR3 has 14 residues.

This chain connects TRBV3-1 to TRBJ2-7, with 8 bases that match TRBD2. The V segment lost 4 bases and the J segment 3 bases; nucleotides outside the gene matches: 5. CDR1 and CDR2 (germline): LGHDT, YNNKEL (reference sequence). The CDR3 sequence is 14 residues long. CDR3 residues: CASSLTSEFYEQYF. The CDR3 nucleotides are TGTGCCAGCAGCCTGACTAGCGAATTCTACGAGCAGTACTTC.

The genes are TRBV5-6 and TRBJ2-3; 8 bases line up with TRBD2. This CDR3 has 17 residues. The V gene's germline CDR1 is SGHDT and CDR2 YYEEEE. The junction had 13 bases not matched to a gene; V was cut back by 3 bases and J by 4 bases. CDR3 in DNA: TGTGCCAGCAGCTCCCCCCTGGGAGCGGGAGACCCAGATACGCAGTATTTT. Its protein product is CASSSPLGAGDPDTQYF.

The chain uses TRBV6-1 and TRBJ2-2, with TRBD2 matching 12 bases. V gave up 5 bases and J gave up 5 bases; unmatched junction bases: 9. The CDR3 totals 17 residues. The germline CDR1 and CDR2 sequences are MNHNS and SASEGT. The CDR3 loop is CASSLGLAGRRTGELFF. The CDR3 DNA follows: TGTGCCAGCAGTCTCGGACTAGCGGGGAGGAGGACCGGGGAGCTGTTTTTT.

The chain is built from TRBV14 and TRBJ1-1; 8 nucleotides agree with TRBD1. CDR1 is SGHDN and CDR2 is FVKESK in the germline V gene. This CDR3 region has 14 residues. V gave up 2 bases and J gave up 11 bases; unmatched junction bases: 10. The CDR3 is CASSQPGTGGGAFF. CDR3 coding DNA: TGTGCCAGCAGCCAACCCGGGACAGGCGGGGGGGCTTTCTTT.

The chain has TRBV20-1 and TRBJ2-2; D tentatively fits TRBD1 or TRBD2 (6 bases each). The CDR3 is 15 residues long. With 3 bases removed from V and 1 base from J, the gap between germline ends came to 12 bases. Per the germline V gene, CDR1 is DFQATT and CDR2 is SNEGSKA (reference sequence). In DNA, the CDR3 is TGCAGTGCTAGGGGGGGCGTATTGAACACCGGGGAGCTGTTTTTT. Translated, it gives CSARGGVLNTGELFF.

The chain links TRBV24-1 to TRBJ2-5, with D hard to call. With 4 bases removed from V and 4 bases from J, the gap between germline ends came to 9 bases. The CDR3 length is 13 residues. The germline CDR1 and CDR2 sequences are KGHDR and SFDVKD. This CDR3 is CATSDLDGETQYF. CDR3 DNA sequence: TGTGCCACCAGTGACCTCGACGGAGAGACCCAGTACTTC.

The chain is built from TRBV20-1 and TRBJ1-1; no reliable D call. Trimming shortened V by 8 bases and J by 1 base, and 11 bases separated the two germline ends. The CDR3 totals 12 residues. Germline V lookup: CDR1 DFQATT, CDR2 SNEGSKA (reference sequence). CDR3: CSTVKRNTEAFF. In DNA, the CDR3 is TGCAGTACAGTAAAAAGGAACACTGAAGCTTTCTTT.

The J gene is TRBJ2-5, the V gene TRBV30, with D perhaps matching TRBD2 (6 bases). Trimming cost V 1 base and J 5 bases, with 14 bases left between them. CDR1 and CDR2 from the germline V gene are GTSNPN and SVGIG (reference sequence). The CDR3 spans 14 residues. The CDR3 loop is CAWSARDGGETQYF. The CDR3 bases are TGTGCCTGGAGTGCCCGGGATGGAGGGGAGACCCAGTACTTC.

The chain uses TRBV18 and TRBJ2-1; 10 nucleotides match TRBD2. Trimming removed 2 bases from V and 6 bases from J; junction bases left unmatched: 1. The germline V gene encodes CDR1 KGHSH and CDR2 LQKENI. The CDR3 consists of 14 residues. The CDR3 protein is CASSPSSGSNEQFF. The CDR3 nucleotides read TGTGCCAGCTCACCATCTAGCGGGAGCAATGAGCAGTTCTTC.

V and J are TRBV6-2 or TRBV6-3 and TRBJ2-1; D could derive from TRBD1 or TRBD2 (6 bases each). Trimming left V 6 bases short and J 8 bases short, with 23 bases between. The CDR3 is 16 amino acids. The germline gives CDR1 MNHEY, CDR2 SVGEGT. The DNA for the CDR3 is TGTGCCAGCAGCCTCTTGGATAGGGGGGCATCGGATGAGCAGTTCTTC. Residues: CASSLLDRGASDEQFF.

The chain employs TRBV2 and TRBJ1-5; possibly TRBD1 for D (6 bases). In germline, CDR1 is SNHLY, CDR2 FYNNEI. Trimming stripped 10 bases from V and 5 bases from J, with 15 bases between. The CDR3 has 13 amino acids. The chain's CDR3 is CATQKGVDQPQHF. For the CDR3, the DNA is TGTGCCACCCAAAAGGGGGTCGATCAGCCCCAGCATTTT.

The chain uses TRBV19 and TRBJ2-1; the D call may be TRBD1 or TRBD2 (6 bases each). V lost 1 base and J 6 bases, leaving 13 bases between the germline ends. Per the germline V gene, CDR1 is LNHDA and CDR2 is SQIVND (reference sequence). The CDR3 totals 15 residues. The CDR3 protein is CASSIAGGGGNEQFF. CDR3 nucleotide sequence: TGTGCCAGTAGTATAGCCGGAGGAGGGGGCAATGAGCAGTTCTTC.

The chain uses TRBV9 and TRBJ1-3; D not resolved. CDR1 is SGDLS and CDR2 is YYNGEE in the germline V gene. Trimming took 0 bases from V and 0 from J, leaving 7 bases between them. CDR3 length: 15 residues. The CDR3 here is CASSVEGSSGNTIYF. The DNA of the CDR3 is TGTGCCAGCAGCGTAGAAGGTAGCTCTGGAAACACCATATATTTT.

The rearrangement links TRBV3-1 to TRBJ2-1; the match to TRBD2 covers 10 bases. The V gene's germline CDR1 is LGHDT and CDR2 YNNKEL (reference sequence). The CDR3 is 16 amino acids. Unmatched junction bases numbered 12, after V lost 3 bases and J lost 10 bases. The CDR3 DNA is TGTGCCAGCAGCCAGGTCCTAGCGGGGGTCGTGGGGGAGCAGTTCTTC. It is translated as CASSQVLAGVVGEQFF.

The V and J genes are TRBV2 and TRBJ2-1, with a possible D match to TRBD1 (5 bases). Per germline, CDR1 SNHLY and CDR2 FYNNEI. V was trimmed by 4 bases and J by 7 bases, leaving 8 bases between them. The CDR3 sequence is 12 residues long. This CDR3 is CASSGQGNEQFF. The DNA for the CDR3 is TGTGCCAGCAGTGGGCAGGGAAATGAGCAGTTCTTC. Complete variable domain (other parts from reference TRBV2 and TRBJ2-1): EPEVTQTPSHQVTQMGQEVILRCVPISNHLYFYWYRQILGQKVEFLVSFYNNEISEKSEIFDDQFSVERPDGSNFTLKIRSTKLEDSAMYFCASSGQGNEQFFGPGTRLTVL.

This chain links TRBV27 with TRBJ1-1; 7 positions match TRBD1. The CDR3 loop spans 16 amino acids. V was clipped by 3 bases and J by 3 bases; unmatched bases: 10. The germline gives CDR1 MNHEY, CDR2 SMNVEV (reference sequence). CDR3 amino acids: CASSFVLRGLHTEAFF. CDR3 coding DNA: TGTGCCAGCAGTTTTGTATTGAGGGGGCTGCACACTGAAGCTTTCTTT.

V gene TRBV3-1 combines with J gene TRBJ2-7; D is uncertain. The V and J ends lost 0 bases and 3 bases respectively, with 9 bases between them. This CDR3 is built from 14 residues. Per the germline V gene, CDR1 is LGHDT and CDR2 is YNNKEL (reference sequence). The CDR3 DNA reads as TGTGCCAGCAGCCAAGAAGGAAGAGTCTACGAGCAGTACTTC. It yields the protein CASSQEGRVYEQYF.

The V gene is TRBV4-1, the J gene TRBJ2-2; TRBD1 might be the D (6 bases). Deletions cut 3 bases from V and 6 bases from J, with 8 bases between. The CDR3 totals 13 residues. Germline V lookup: CDR1 MGHRA, CDR2 YSYEKL. DNA for the CDR3: TGCGCCAGCAGCCAGCAGGGGCCCGGGGAGCTGTTTTTT. It yields the protein CASSQQGPGELFF.

The chain is built from TRBV6-2 or TRBV6-3 and TRBJ2-5; 9 positions match TRBD1. Germline V CDR1 and CDR2: MNHEY, SVGEGT. The V and J ends lost 2 bases and 2 bases, in that order; junction bases with no gene match: 3. The CDR3 runs 15 residues. The CDR3 DNA reads as TGTGCCAGCAGTTACCCGGACAGGGGACAAGAGACCCAGTACTTC. Translated: CASSYPDRGQETQYF.

The gene calls are TRBV13 and TRBJ1-1, with D maybe TRBD1 (6 bases). Trimming removed 4 bases from V and 5 bases from J, with 26 bases in between. Germline CDR1 reads PRHDT; CDR2 reads FYEKMQ (reference sequence). The CDR3 loop spans 18 amino acids. This chain's CDR3 is CASSCQPGTGSFCTEAFF. The CDR3 coding sequence is TGTGCCAGCAGCTGCCAACCCGGTACAGGGAGTTTTTGTACTGAAGCTTTCTTT.

The chain combines TRBV5-4 with TRBJ2-1; D is unclear. Trimming removed 2 bases from V and 9 bases from J, with 12 bases in between. Germline V lookup: CDR1 SGHNT, CDR2 YYREEE (reference sequence). The CDR3 covers 13 residues. The CDR3 spells CASSFGIGGEQFF. DNA of the CDR3: TGTGCCAGCAGCTTCGGCATTGGCGGTGAGCAGTTCTTC.

This chain links TRBV7-9 with TRBJ2-5, with D unclear. Trimming shortened V by 9 bases and J by 5 bases, and 13 bases separated the two germline ends. The CDR3 loop spans 12 amino acids. Germline CDR1 SEHNR, CDR2 FQNEAQ (reference sequence). The CDR3 coding sequence is TGTGCCAGTTCCGGAGCAAAGGAGACCCAGTACTTC. Translation: CASSGAKETQYF.